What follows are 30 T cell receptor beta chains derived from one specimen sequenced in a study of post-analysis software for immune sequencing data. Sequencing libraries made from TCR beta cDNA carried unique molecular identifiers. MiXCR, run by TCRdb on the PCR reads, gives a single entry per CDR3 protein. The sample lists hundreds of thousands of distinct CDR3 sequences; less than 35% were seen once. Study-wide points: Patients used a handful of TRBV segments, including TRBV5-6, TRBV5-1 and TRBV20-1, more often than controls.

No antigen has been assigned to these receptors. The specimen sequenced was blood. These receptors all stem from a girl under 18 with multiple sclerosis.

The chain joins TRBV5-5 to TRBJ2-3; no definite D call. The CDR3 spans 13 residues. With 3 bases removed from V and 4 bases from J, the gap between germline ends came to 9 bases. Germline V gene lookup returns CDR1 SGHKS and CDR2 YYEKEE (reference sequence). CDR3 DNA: TGTGCCAGCAGCTCTGGCCCCCCAGATACGCAGTATTTT. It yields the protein CASSSGPPDTQYF.

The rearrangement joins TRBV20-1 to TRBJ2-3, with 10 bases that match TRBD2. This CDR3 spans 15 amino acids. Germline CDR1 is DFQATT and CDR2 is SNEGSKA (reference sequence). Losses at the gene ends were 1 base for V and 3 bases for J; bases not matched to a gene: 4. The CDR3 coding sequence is TGCAGTGCTAGAGGGACTAGCGGAGTTACAGATACGCAGTATTTT. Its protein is CSARGTSGVTDTQYF.

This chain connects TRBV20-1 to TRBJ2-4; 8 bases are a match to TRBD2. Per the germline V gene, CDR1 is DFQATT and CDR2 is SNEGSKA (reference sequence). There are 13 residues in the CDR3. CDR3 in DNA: TGCTTGGCGGGGGGCTTAGCCAAAAACATTCAGTACTTC. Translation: CLAGGLAKNIQYF.

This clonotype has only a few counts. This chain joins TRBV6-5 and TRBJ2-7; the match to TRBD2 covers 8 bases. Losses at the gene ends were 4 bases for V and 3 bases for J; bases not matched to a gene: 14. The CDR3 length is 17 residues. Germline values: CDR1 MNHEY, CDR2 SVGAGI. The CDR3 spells CASSSTTRKAGDYEQYF. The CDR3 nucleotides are TGTGCCAGCAGTTCTACGACTAGGAAAGCGGGAGACTACGAGCAGTACTTC.

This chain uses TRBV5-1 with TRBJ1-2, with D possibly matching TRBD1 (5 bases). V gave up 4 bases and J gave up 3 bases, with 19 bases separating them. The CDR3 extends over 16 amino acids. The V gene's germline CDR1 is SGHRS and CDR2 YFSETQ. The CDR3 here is CASSPLGTPGDYGYTF. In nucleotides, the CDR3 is TGCGCCAGCAGCCCCCTAGGTACGCCGGGGGACTATGGCTACACCTTC.

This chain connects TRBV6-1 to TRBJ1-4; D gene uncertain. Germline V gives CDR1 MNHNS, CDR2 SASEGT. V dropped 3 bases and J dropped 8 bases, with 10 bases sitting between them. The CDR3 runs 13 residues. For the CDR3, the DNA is TGTGCCAGCAGTGATATCGTCGCCGAAAAACTGTTTTTT. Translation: CASSDIVAEKLFF.

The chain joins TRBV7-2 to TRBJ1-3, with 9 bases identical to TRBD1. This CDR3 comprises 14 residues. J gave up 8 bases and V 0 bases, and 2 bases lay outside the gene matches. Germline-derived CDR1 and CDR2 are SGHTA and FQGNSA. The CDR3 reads CASSLAGQGHTIYF. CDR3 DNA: TGTGCCAGCAGCTTAGCGGGACAGGGACACACCATATATTTT.

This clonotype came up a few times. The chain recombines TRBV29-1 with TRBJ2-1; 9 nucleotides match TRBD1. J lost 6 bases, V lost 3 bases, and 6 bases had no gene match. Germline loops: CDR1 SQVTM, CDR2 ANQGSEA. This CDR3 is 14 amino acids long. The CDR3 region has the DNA TGCAGCGTTGACGGGACAGGGCTTCCCAATGAGCAGTTCTTC. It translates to CSVDGTGLPNEQFF.

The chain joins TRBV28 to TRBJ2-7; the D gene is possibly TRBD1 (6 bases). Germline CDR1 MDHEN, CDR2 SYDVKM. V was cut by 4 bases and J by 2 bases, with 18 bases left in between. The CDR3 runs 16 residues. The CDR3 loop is CASSSLILDRTYEQYF. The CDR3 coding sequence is TGTGCCAGCAGTTCCCTAATACTCGACAGGACCTACGAGCAGTACTTC.

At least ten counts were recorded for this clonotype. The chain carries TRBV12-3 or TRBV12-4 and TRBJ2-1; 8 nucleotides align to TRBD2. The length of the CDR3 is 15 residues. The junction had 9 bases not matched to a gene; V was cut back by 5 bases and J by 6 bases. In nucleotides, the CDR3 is TGTGCCAGCAGTCCTCGCGGGGGGCACGGCAATGAGCAGTTCTTC. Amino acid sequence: CASSPRGGHGNEQFF.

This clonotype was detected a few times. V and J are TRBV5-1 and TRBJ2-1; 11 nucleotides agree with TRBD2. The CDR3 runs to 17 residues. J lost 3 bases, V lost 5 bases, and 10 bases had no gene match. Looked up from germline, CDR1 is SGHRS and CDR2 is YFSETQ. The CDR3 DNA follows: TGCGCCAGCAGGTTGCTAGCGGGAGGAGGTAACTACAATGAGCAGTTCTTC. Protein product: CASRLLAGGGNYNEQFF.

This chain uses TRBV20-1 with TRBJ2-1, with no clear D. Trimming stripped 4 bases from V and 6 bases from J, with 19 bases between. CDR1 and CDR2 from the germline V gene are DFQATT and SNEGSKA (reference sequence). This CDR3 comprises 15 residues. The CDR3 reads CSAILYGWVGNEQFF. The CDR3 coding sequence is TGCAGTGCTATCTTGTATGGCTGGGTGGGCAATGAGCAGTTCTTC.

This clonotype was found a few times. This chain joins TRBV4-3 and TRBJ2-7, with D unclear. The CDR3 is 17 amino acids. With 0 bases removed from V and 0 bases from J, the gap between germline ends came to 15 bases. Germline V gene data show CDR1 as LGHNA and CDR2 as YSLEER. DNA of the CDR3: TGCGCCAGCAGCCAAGATCAGGTGACAACAAACTCCTACGAGCAGTACTTC. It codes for CASSQDQVTTNSYEQYF.

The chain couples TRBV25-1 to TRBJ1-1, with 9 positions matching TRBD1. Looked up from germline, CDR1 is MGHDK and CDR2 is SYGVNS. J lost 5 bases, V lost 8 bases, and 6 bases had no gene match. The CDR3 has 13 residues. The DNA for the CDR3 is TGTGCCAGCCAACGGACAGGGGAGACTGAAGCTTTCTTT. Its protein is CASQRTGETEAFF.

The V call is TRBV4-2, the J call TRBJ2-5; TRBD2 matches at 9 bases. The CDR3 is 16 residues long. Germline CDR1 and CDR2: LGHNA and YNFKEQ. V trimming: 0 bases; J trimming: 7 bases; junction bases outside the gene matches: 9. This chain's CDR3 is CASSQDLGGGAVTQYF. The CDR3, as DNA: TGTGCCAGCAGCCAAGATCTGGGCGGGGGGGCGGTGACCCAGTACTTC.

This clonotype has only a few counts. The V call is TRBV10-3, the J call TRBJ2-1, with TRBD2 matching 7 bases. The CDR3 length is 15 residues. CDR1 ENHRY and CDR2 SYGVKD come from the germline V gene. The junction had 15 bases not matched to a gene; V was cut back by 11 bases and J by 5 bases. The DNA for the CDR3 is TGTGCCGCGGGGGTGGCGGGGGAGACCCACAATGAGCAGTTCTTC. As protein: CAAGVAGETHNEQFF.

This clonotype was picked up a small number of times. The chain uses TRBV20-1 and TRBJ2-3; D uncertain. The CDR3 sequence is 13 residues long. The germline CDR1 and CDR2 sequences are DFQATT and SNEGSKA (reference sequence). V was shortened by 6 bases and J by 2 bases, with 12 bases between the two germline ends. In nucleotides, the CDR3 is TGCAGTGCCCACCTGGGCTCCACAGATACGCAGTATTTT. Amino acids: CSAHLGSTDTQYF.

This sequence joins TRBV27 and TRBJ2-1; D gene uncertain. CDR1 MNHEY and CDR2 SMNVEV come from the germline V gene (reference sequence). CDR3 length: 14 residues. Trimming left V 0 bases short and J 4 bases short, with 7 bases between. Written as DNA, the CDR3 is TGTGCCAGCAGTTTATCGGGTTTTTACAATGAGCAGTTCTTC. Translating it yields CASSLSGFYNEQFF.

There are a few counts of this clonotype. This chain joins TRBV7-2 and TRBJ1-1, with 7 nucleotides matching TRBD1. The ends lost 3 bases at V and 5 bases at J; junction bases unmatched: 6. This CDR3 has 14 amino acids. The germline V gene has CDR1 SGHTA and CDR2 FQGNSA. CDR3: CASSFKGGETEAFF. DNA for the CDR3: TGTGCCAGCAGCTTTAAAGGGGGCGAGACTGAAGCTTTCTTT.

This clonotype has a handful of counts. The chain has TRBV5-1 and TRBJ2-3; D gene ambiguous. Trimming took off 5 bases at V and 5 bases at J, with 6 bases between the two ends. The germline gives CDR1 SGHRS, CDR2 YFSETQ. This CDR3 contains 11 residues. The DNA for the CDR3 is TGCGCCAGCAGGGCGGAAGATACGCAGTATTTT. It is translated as CASRAEDTQYF.

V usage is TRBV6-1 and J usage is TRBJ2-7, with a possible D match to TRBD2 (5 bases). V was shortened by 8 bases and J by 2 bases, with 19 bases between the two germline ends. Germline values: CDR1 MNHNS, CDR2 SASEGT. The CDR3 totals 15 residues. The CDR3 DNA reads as TGTGCCAGCGGAACGGAGCAGCGGAGGACCTACGAGCAGTACTTC. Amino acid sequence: CASGTEQRRTYEQYF.

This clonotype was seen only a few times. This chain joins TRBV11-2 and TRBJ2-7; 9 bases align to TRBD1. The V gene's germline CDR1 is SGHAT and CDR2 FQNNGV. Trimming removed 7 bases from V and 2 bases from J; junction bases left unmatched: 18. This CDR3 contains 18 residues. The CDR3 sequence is CASTASGRDRAYPYEQYF. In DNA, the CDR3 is TGTGCCAGCACCGCGTCGGGGAGGGACAGGGCTTATCCCTACGAGCAGTACTTC.

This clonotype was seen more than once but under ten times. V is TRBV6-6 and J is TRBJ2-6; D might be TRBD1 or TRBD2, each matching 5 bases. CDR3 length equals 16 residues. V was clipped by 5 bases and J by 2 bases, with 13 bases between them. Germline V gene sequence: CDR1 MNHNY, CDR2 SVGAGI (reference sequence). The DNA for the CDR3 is TGTGCCAGCAGTCCCAATCTGGGGGCTGGGGCCAACGTCCTGACTTTC. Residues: CASSPNLGAGANVLTF.

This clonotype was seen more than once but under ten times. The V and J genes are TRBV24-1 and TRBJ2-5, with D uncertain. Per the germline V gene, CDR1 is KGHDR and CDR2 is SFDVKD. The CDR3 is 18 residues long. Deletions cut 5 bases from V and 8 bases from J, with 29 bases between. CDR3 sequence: CATSAFGSNSQDSFTQYF. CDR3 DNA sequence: TGTGCCACCAGTGCCTTTGGATCTAACTCCCAAGATTCGTTTACCCAGTACTTC.

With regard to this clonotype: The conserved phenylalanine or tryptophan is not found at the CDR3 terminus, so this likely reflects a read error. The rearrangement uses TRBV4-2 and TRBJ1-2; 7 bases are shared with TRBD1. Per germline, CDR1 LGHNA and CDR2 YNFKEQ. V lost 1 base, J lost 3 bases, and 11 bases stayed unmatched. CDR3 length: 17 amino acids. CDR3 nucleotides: TGTGCCAGCAGCCAAGCTCCTGGGGACAGAAGATACTATGGCTACACCTTA. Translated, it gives CASSQAPGDRRYYGYTL.

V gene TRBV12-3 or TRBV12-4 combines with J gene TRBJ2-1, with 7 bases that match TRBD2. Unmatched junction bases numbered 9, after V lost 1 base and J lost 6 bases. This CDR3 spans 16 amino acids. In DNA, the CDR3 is TGTGCCAGCAGTTTAGGGGGGGGACTGAATCTCAATGAGCAGTTCTTC. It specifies CASSLGGGLNLNEQFF.

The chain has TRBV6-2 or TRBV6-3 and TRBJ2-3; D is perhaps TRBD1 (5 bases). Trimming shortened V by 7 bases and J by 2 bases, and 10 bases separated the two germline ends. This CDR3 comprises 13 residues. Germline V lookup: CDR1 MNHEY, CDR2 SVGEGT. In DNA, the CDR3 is TGTGCCAGCACCCTGGACAACACAGATACGCAGTATTTT. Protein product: CASTLDNTDTQYF.

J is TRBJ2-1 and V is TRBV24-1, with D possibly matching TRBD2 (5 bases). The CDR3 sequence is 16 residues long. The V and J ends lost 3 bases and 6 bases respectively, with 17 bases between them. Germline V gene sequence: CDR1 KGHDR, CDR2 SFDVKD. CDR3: CATSDPGLRTLNEQFF. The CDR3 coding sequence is TGTGCCACCAGTGATCCCGGTCTGAGGACTCTCAATGAGCAGTTCTTC.

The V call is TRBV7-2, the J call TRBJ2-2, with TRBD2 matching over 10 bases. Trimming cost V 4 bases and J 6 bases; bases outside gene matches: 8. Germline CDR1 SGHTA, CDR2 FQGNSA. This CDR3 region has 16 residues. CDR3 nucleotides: TGTGCCAGCAGCTCGACTAGCGGGTTTTCCCCCGGGGAGCTGTTTTTT. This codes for CASSSTSGFSPGELFF.

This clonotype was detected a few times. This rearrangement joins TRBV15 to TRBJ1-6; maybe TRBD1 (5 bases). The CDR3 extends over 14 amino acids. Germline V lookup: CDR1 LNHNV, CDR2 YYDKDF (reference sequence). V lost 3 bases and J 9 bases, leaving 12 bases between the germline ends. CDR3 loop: CATSRGGTRSPLHF. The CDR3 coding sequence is TGTGCCACCAGCAGGGGCGGGACGCGTTCACCCCTCCACTTT.